These 7 T cell receptor beta chains share one sample of origin, sequenced in a study of T cells in Graves' hyperthyroidism and ophthalmopathy. Regions amplified from RNA transcripts were the TCR beta CDR3 regions. A set of HTBI primers served as the primers for a first-round RT-PCR of the TCR CDR3. TCRdb redid the calling of the multiplex PCR reads with MiXCR, one entry per CDR3 protein. The sample yields about 570,000 distinct CDR3 sequences, about 43% seen once. What was sequenced was peripheral blood or thyroid tissue (not recorded which). These TCRs come from an adult woman with Graves' disease, either hyperthyroidism or ophthalmopathy (not recorded which).

V is TRBV5-1 and J is TRBJ1-4; D is unclear. The CDR3 runs 15 residues. From germline, CDR1 is SGHRS and CDR2 YFSETQ. V lost 0 bases to trimming and J lost 8 bases, with 14 bases between them. CDR3 DNA sequence: TGCGCCAGCAGCTTGGACGGGAACGGGGAAGAAAAACTGTTTTTT. Protein product: CASSLDGNGEEKLFF. The entire variable domain, with the rest obtained from reference TRBV5-1 and TRBJ1-4, is as follows: KAGVTQTPRYLIKTRGQQVTLSCSPISGHRSVSWYQQTPGQGLQFLFEYFSETQRNKGNFPGRFSGRQFSNSRSEMNVSTLELGDSALYLCASSLDGNGEEKLFFGSGTQLSVL.

This clonotype was observed at least ten times. The chain links TRBV2 to TRBJ2-7; 7 bases are shared with TRBD1. Germline V gene lookup returns CDR1 SNHLY and CDR2 FYNNEI. The CDR3 runs to 14 residues. V shed 7 bases and J 0 bases; nucleotides not matched to a gene: 6. The CDR3 here is CASTPWDSSYEQYF. The CDR3 DNA reads TGTGCCAGCACCCCCTGGGACAGCTCCTACGAGCAGTACTTC.

This clonotype was seen at least ten times. The rearrangement links TRBV2 to TRBJ1-1, with D perhaps matching TRBD1 (6 bases). The germline V gene has CDR1 SNHLY and CDR2 FYNNEI. Trimming cost V 8 bases and J 1 base, with 14 bases left between them. The CDR3 is made up of 14 amino acids. CDR3: CASLRGVRNTEAFF. The CDR3 coding sequence is TGTGCCAGCCTTAGGGGGGTAAGGAACACTGAAGCTTTCTTT.

This clonotype was seen once. Written as DNA, the CDR3 is TGTGCCAGCAGCCCAAGCGGGACAGGGAATACGCAGTATTTT. This translates into CASSPSGTGNTQYF. The chain recombines TRBV7-9 with TRBJ2-3, with 9 bases fitting TRBD1. Germline lookup yields CDR1 SEHNR and CDR2 FQNEAQ (reference sequence). This CDR3 spans 14 amino acids. V dropped 5 bases and J dropped 7; count of bases not matched to a gene: 7.

The rearrangement uses TRBV5-1 and TRBJ2-5; the match to TRBD2 covers 11 bases. CDR1 is SGHRS, CDR2 YFSETQ, per germline. The trim removed 1 base at V and 4 bases at J, leaving 3 bases unmatched. There are 15 residues in the CDR3. The CDR3 protein is CASSLIGTSGETQYF. CDR3 coding DNA: TGCGCCAGCAGCTTGATTGGGACTAGCGGAGAGACCCAGTACTTC.

Worth noting for this clonotype: The junction departs from germline at one end; a sequencing error may be responsible. The chain is built from TRBV14 and TRBJ1-4; no reliable D call. The CDR3 is 9 residues long. From germline, CDR1 is SGHDN and CDR2 FVKESK. CDR3: CASSHQQNF. The CDR3 nucleotides are TGTGCCAGCAGCCACCAACAGAACTTT.

This clonotype was detected many times. The chain combines TRBV20-1 with TRBJ2-7; D ambiguous. The germline CDR1 and CDR2 sequences are DFQATT and SNEGSKA (reference sequence). This CDR3 spans 11 amino acids. V was clipped by 2 bases and J by 5 bases, with 7 bases between them. The CDR3 DNA is TGCAGTGCTAGAATGGCCAACGAGCAGTACTTC. Encoded protein: CSARMANEQYF.